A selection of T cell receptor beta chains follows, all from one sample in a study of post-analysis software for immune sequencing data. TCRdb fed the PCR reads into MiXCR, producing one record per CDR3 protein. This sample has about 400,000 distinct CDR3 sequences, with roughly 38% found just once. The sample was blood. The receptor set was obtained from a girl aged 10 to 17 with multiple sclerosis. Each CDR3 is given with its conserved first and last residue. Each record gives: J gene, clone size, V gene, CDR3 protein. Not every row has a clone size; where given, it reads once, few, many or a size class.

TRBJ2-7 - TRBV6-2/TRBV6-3 CASSGISYEQYF
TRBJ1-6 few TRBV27 CASSSRQGQNSPLHF
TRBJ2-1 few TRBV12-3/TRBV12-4 CASSSYRVFSYNEQFF
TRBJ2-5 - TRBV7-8 CASSSGPLQGLETQYF
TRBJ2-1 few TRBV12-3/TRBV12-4 CASSFRAGGYNEQFF
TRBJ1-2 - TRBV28 CASSSSHTRGPGYTF
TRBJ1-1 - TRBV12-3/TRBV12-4 CASSLYTGNTEAFF
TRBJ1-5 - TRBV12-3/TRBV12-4 CACSLYGRSNQPQHF
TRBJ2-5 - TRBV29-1 CSVQPAADYERYF
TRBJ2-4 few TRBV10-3 CAISKTGEENIQYF
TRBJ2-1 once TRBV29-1 CSLDIAGGNEQFF
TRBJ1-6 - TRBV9 CASSGPGTEGNSPLHF
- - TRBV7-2 CASSERLAGETQYF
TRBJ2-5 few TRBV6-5 CASTDRARGRGETQYF
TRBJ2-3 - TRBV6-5 CASRRTRTSTDTQYF
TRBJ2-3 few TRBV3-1 CASSQVQSDSDTQYF
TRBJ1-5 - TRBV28 CASSFGGAGNQPQHF
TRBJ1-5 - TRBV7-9 CASSLDDSPNQPQHF
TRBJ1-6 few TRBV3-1 CASSQGGQGAPLHF
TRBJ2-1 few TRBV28 CASSLRVSYNEQFF
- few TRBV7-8 CASSLAIGTGTGREQYF
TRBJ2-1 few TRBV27 CASSLTSAYNEQFF